Listed below are T cell receptor beta chains from one sample, sequenced in a study of breast tumors, draining lymph nodes, adjacent tissues. TCRdb fed the multiplex PCR reads into MiXCR, producing one record per CDR3 protein. The table has over 60,000 distinct CDR3 sequences, approximately 40% seen once; the top ten hold approximately 8.7%. Sequenced sample: breast tumor tissue. The receptor set was obtained from a female donor with breast cancer. Some clones in this sample may be carry-over from other donors' samples. Each CDR3 is given with its conserved first and last residue. D genes are given only for firm matches. Size is omitted from some rows. Given values are once, few, many or a class for expanded clones.

CDR3 protein: CASSGGYRGETQSF
CDR3 DNA: TGTGCCAGCAGCGGAGGGTACAGGGGGGAGACCCAGTCCTTC
clone size: many
V gene: TRBV9
D gene: TRBD1
CDR3 length: 14
J gene: TRBJ2-5

CDR3 protein: CAISESGTANSPLHF
CDR3 DNA: TGTGCCATCAGTGAGTCCGGGACGGCCAATTCACCCCTCCACTTT
clone size: many
V gene: TRBV10-3
D gene: NA
CDR3 length: 15
J gene: TRBJ1-6

CDR3 protein: CASSQDRGAGDTQYF
CDR3 DNA: TGTGCCAGCAGCCAAGATAGGGGGGCCGGAGATACGCAGTATTTT
clone size: NA
V gene: TRBV4-2
D gene: NA
CDR3 length: 15
J gene: TRBJ2-3

CDR3 protein: CASSLSGDRTYEQYF
CDR3 DNA: TGTGCCAGCAGCTTAAGTGGTGACAGGACCTACGAGCAGTACTTC
clone size: many
V gene: TRBV7-2
D gene: NA
CDR3 length: 15
J gene: TRBJ2-7

CDR3 protein: CASSLNRGYGNTF
CDR3 DNA: TGTGCCAGCAGCTTGAATAGGGGGTACGGCAACACCTTC
clone size: NA
V gene: TRBV7-2
D gene: NA
CDR3 length: 13
J gene: TRBJ1-2

CDR3 protein: CATSPAAGYSDTQYF
CDR3 DNA: TGTGCCACCAGCCCTGCGGCGGGATATTCAGATACGCAGTATTTT
clone size: few
V gene: TRBV24-1
D gene: NA
CDR3 length: 15
J gene: TRBJ2-3

CDR3 protein: CASSQKQGYTEAFF
CDR3 DNA: TGCGCCAGCAGCCAAAAACAGGGGTACACTGAAGCTTTCTTT
clone size: few
V gene: TRBV4-1
D gene: TRBD1
CDR3 length: 14
J gene: TRBJ1-1

CDR3 protein: CASSLSQGVVLEQYF
CDR3 DNA: TGTGCCAGCAGCTTATCTCAGGGGGTGGTTCTCGAGCAGTACTTC
clone size: many
V gene: TRBV7-9
D gene: TRBD1
CDR3 length: 15
J gene: TRBJ2-7

CDR3 protein: CAIREGKGVAGANVLTF
CDR3 DNA: TGTGCCATCAGGGAGGGGAAAGGGGTCGCTGGGGCCAACGTCCTGACTTTC
clone size: NA
V gene: TRBV10-3
D gene: NA
CDR3 length: 17
J gene: TRBJ2-6

CDR3 protein: CASSQVGTSSSGANVLTF
CDR3 DNA: TGTGCCAGCAGCCAAGTGGGGACTTCTAGCTCTGGGGCCAACGTCCTGACTTTC
clone size: many
V gene: TRBV4-2
D gene: NA
CDR3 length: 18
J gene: TRBJ2-6